The 9 T cell receptor beta chains reported below all come from one sample, sequenced in a study of metastatic and nonmetastatic thyroid tumors. No treatment had been given to any patient before thyroid surgery. TCRdb reassembled clones from the PCR reads with MiXCR. The data show approximately 4,500 clones, with almost 35% seen just once and 28% held by the top ten. Sequences were obtained from adjacent normal tissue. The source of these receptors is a male donor with papillary thyroid cancer or a benign thyroid nodule (not recorded which). Some clones in this sample may be carry-over from other donors' samples.

This chain connects TRBV6-1 to TRBJ1-2, with 7 bases identical to TRBD1. Germline values: CDR1 MNHNS, CDR2 SASEGT. The ends lost 6 bases at V and 5 bases at J; junction bases unmatched: 9. The CDR3 is 14 residues long. The CDR3 DNA reads TGTGCCAGCAGCCAAGGGACAGCAAAATATGGCTACACCTTC. Protein sequence: CASSQGTAKYGYTF.

The rearrangement uses TRBV20-1 and TRBJ2-7; 9 bases match TRBD1. The ends lost 3 bases at V and 5 bases at J; junction bases unmatched: 11. This CDR3 has 15 residues. The germline V gene has CDR1 DFQATT and CDR2 SNEGSKA (reference sequence). The CDR3 sequence is CSARGGTGHTNEQYF. CDR3 nucleotide sequence: TGCAGTGCTAGGGGTGGGACAGGGCATACCAACGAGCAGTACTTC.

This clone was counted between two and nine times. This CDR3 fails to terminate in the conserved phenylalanine or tryptophan, so it likely reflects a read error. The rearrangement uses TRBV27 and TRBJ1-1, with unresolved D. CDR1 and CDR2 (germline): MNHEY, SMNVEV (reference sequence). This CDR3 spans 13 amino acids. CDR3 region: CASTSPANIEAFS. CDR3 coding DNA: TGTGCCAGCACTTCCCCCGCGAACATTGAAGCTTTCTCT.

The chain combines TRBV7-6 with TRBJ2-3; TRBD1 matches 9 bases. The V gene's germline CDR1 is SGHVS and CDR2 FNYEAQ. V shed 5 bases, J shed 0 bases, and the junction held 3 bases outside the gene matches. CDR3 length equals 15 residues. The CDR3 region is CASSQGQGSTDTQYF. Here the CDR3 DNA reads TGTGCCAGCAGCCAGGGACAGGGAAGCACAGATACGCAGTATTTT. Full variable domain (remainder filled in from reference TRBV7-6 and TRBJ2-3): GAGVSQSPRYKVTKRGQDVALRCDPISGHVSLYWYRQALGQGPEFLTYFNYEAQQDKSGLPNDRFSAERPEGSISTLTIQRTEQRDSAMYRCASSQGQGSTDTQYFGPGTRLTVL.

By frequency in the sample, this clone is large. The chain is built from TRBV13 and TRBJ2-7; D is uncertain. The CDR3 runs to 14 residues. V was shortened by 3 bases and J by 0 bases, with 9 bases between the two germline ends. The germline V gene encodes CDR1 PRHDT and CDR2 FYEKMQ (reference sequence). Here the CDR3 reads CASSFIKGSYEQYF. The CDR3 DNA reads TGTGCCAGCAGCTTTATTAAGGGCTCCTACGAGCAGTACTTC.

This clone was seen more than once but under ten times. The chain joins TRBV12-3 or TRBV12-4 to TRBJ2-5; possible D gene TRBD2, 6 bases. This CDR3 comprises 15 residues. Trimming removed 0 bases from V and 4 bases from J, with 12 bases in between. This CDR3 reads CASSLASSGPETQYF. Here the CDR3 DNA reads TGTGCCAGCAGTTTAGCCAGTAGCGGTCCAGAGACCCAGTACTTC.

This CDR3 reads CASWGGGGYTF. Written as DNA, the CDR3 is TGTGCCAGCTGGGGGGGAGGTGGCTACACCTTC. The genes are TRBV27 and TRBJ1-2; weak D call: TRBD1 (5 bases). The germline V gene has CDR1 MNHEY and CDR2 SMNVEV (reference sequence). This CDR3 comprises 11 residues. V was clipped by 8 bases and J by 7 bases, with 11 bases between them.

Turning to this clone: One junction end disagrees with the germline gene, perhaps due to a read error. This chain connects TRBV30 to TRBJ1-5, with 7 bases fitting TRBD1. The CDR3 totals 14 residues. CDR1 is GTSNPN and CDR2 is SVGIG in the germline V gene (reference sequence). The DNA of the CDR3 is TGTGCCTGGAGTCAGGGACAGTACAATCAGCCCCAGCATTTC. This codes for CAWSQGQYNQPQHF.

As to this clone: The sample carries other DNA sequences with the same CDR3. The chain employs TRBV5-8 and TRBJ2-7; D could derive from TRBD1 or TRBD2 (5 bases each). Trimming pared 2 bases from V and 1 base from J, leaving 13 bases between. Looked up from germline, CDR1 is SGHTS and CDR2 is YDEGEE. The CDR3 has 15 amino acids. Here the CDR3 reads CASSFVLAGSYEQYF. DNA of the CDR3: TGTGCCAGCAGCTTCGTCCTAGCAGGGTCCTACGAGCAGTACTTC. The whole variable domain, remainder taken from reference TRBV5-8 and TRBJ2-7, is EAGVTQSPTHLIKTRGQQATLRCSPISGHTSVYWYQQALGLGLQFLLWYDEGEERNRGNFPPRFSGRQFPNYSSELNVNALELEDSALYLCASSFVLAGSYEQYFGPGTRLTVT.